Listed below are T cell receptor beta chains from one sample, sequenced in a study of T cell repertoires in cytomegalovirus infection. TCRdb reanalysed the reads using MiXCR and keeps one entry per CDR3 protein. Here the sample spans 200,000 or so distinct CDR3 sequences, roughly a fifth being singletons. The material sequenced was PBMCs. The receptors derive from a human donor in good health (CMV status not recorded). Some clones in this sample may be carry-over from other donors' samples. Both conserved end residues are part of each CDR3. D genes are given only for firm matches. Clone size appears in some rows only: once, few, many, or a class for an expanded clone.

DNA: TGTGCCAGCAGCTTGGAGCGGAGCTCCTACAATGAGCAGTTCTTC; CDR3: CASSLERSSYNEQFF; length: 15; size: many; V: TRBV11-1; J: TRBJ2-1; D: .
DNA: TGTGCCAGCAGCCCAGGACTAGTCCCAGAGACCCAGTACTTC; CDR3: CASSPGLVPETQYF; length: 14; size: many; V: TRBV7-2; J: TRBJ2-5; D: TRBD2
DNA: TGTGCCAGTAGTATATACCTCGGGGAGCAGTTCTTC; CDR3: CASSIYLGEQFF; length: 12; size: few; V: TRBV19; J: TRBJ2-1; D: .
DNA: TGTGCCAGCAGTTACTCGTCGGGGAATCAGCCCCAGCATTTT; CDR3: CASSYSSGNQPQHF; length: 14; size: few; V: TRBV6-2/TRBV6-3; J: TRBJ1-5; D: .
DNA: TGTGCCAGCAGTGAAACTCTGGGTGAAGCTTTCTTT; CDR3: CASSETLGEAFF; length: 12; size: many; V: TRBV6-1; J: TRBJ1-1; D: .
DNA: TGCAGTGTCCTGGGATACGGGAACTCCTACGAGCAGTACTTC; CDR3: CSVLGYGNSYEQYF; length: 14; size: .; V: TRBV20-1; J: TRBJ2-7; D: .
DNA: TGTGCCAGCAGCTTAGCATTGTCCTACGAGCAGTACTTC; CDR3: CASSLALSYEQYF; length: 13; size: .; V: TRBV5-6; J: TRBJ2-7; D: .
DNA: TGTGCCAGCAGCTTAGATGGCAGCACAGATACGCAGTATTTT; CDR3: CASSLDGSTDTQYF; length: 14; size: medium-sized; V: TRBV7-2; J: TRBJ2-3; D: .
DNA: TGTGCCAGCAGCGATGGACTGGGGGTGGATCAGCCCCAGCATTTT; CDR3: CASSDGLGVDQPQHF; length: 15; size: .; V: TRBV6-2/TRBV6-3; J: TRBJ1-5; D: .
DNA: TGTGCCAGCAGCCCCCGGACAGGGGGAGGCTATGGCTACACCTTC; CDR3: CASSPRTGGGYGYTF; length: 15; size: many; V: TRBV7-2; J: TRBJ1-2; D: TRBD1
DNA: TGTGCCAGCGCCCCCGTAGGCGGGCCGGGACAGGGGGTAACACCCAATGAGCAGTTCTTC; CDR3: CASAPVGGPGQGVTPNEQFF; length: 20; size: few; V: TRBV5-4; J: TRBJ2-1; D: TRBD1
DNA: TGTGCCAGCAGCTTCGTACACAGGGGGCCGGAGACCCAGTACTTC; CDR3: CASSFVHRGPETQYF; length: 15; size: medium-sized; V: TRBV7-2; J: TRBJ2-5; D: TRBD1
DNA: TGTGCCAGTAGTGTGACTAGCGGGAGAAACACCGGGGAGCTGTTTTTT; CDR3: CASSVTSGRNTGELFF; length: 16; size: .; V: TRBV19; J: TRBJ2-2; D: TRBD2
DNA: TGTGCCAGCAGTTTGTACACTGATGCTTTCTTT; CDR3: CASSLYTDAFF; length: 11; size: .; V: TRBV12-3/TRBV12-4; J: TRBJ1-1; D: .
DNA: TGTGCCAGCAGCCCACGGGGACTAGCGGGAGTCGGTAGCACCGGGGAGCTGTTTTTT; CDR3: CASSPRGLAGVGSTGELFF; length: 19; size: many; V: TRBV7-8; J: TRBJ2-2; D: TRBD2
DNA: TGTGCCACCAGCAGAGAGGGCAGCTTAAAAAACATTCAGTACTTC; CDR3: CATSREGSLKNIQYF; length: 15; size: .; V: TRBV15; J: TRBJ2-4; D: .
DNA: TGTGCCAGCTCAAGGGACAGGTTGACGAATGAAAAACTGTTTTTT; CDR3: CASSRDRLTNEKLFF; length: 15; size: .; V: TRBV18; J: TRBJ1-4; D: TRBD1
DNA: TGTGCCAGCAGCTCGACAAGGACTAGCGGGAAGTACAATGAGCAGTTCTTC; CDR3: CASSSTRTSGKYNEQFF; length: 17; size: .; V: TRBV12-3/TRBV12-4; J: TRBJ2-1; D: TRBD2
DNA: TGTGCCAGCAGCTTAAGATACAATGAGCAGTTCTTC; CDR3: CASSLRYNEQFF; length: 12; size: .; V: TRBV7-9; J: TRBJ2-1; D: .
DNA: TGTGCCAGCAGTTACAGGGAACAGTACGAGCAGTACTTC; CDR3: CASSYREQYEQYF; length: 13; size: .; V: TRBV6-2/TRBV6-3; J: TRBJ2-7; D: .
DNA: TGTGCCAGCAGCCAAGATAGGCTACGAAATGAAAAACTGTTTTTT; CDR3: CASSQDRLRNEKLFF; length: 15; size: .; V: TRBV14; J: TRBJ1-4; D: .
DNA: TGCAGTGCTAGAGATAATTTGGGGCAGCTAAATCAGCCCCAGCATTTT; CDR3: CSARDNLGQLNQPQHF; length: 16; size: few; V: TRBV20-1; J: TRBJ1-5; D: .
DNA: TGTGCCAGCAGTTTTCAAATTGGGGCAACTAACTATGGCTACACCTTC; CDR3: CASSFQIGATNYGYTF; length: 16; size: many; V: TRBV27; J: TRBJ1-2; D: .
DNA: TGTGCCAGCAGTACCCTTCTTAGTGAAGCTTTCTTT; CDR3: CASSTLLSEAFF; length: 12; size: few; V: TRBV27; J: TRBJ1-1; D: .
DNA: TGTGCCAGCAGCGCGGGGCTGCAAGAGACCCAGTACTTC; CDR3: CASSAGLQETQYF; length: 13; size: few; V: TRBV11-1; J: TRBJ2-5; D: .
DNA: TGTGCCAGCAGTTCCTCTTTTGGGAGCGGGGAGCTGTTTTTT; CDR3: CASSSSFGSGELFF; length: 14; size: few; V: TRBV12-3/TRBV12-4; J: TRBJ2-2; D: .
DNA: TGTGCCAGCAGTTACCCGTCGCGGCAGCCCCAGCATTTT; CDR3: CASSYPSRQPQHF; length: 13; size: few; V: TRBV6-2/TRBV6-3; J: TRBJ1-5; D: .
DNA: TGTGCCAGCAGAAACAGGGCGGCCGGGGAGCTGTTTTTT; CDR3: CASRNRAAGELFF; length: 13; size: .; V: TRBV28; J: TRBJ2-2; D: .
DNA: TGTGCCAGCAGCCCTCGGGGACTAGCGGGAGCCTACAATGAGCAGTTCTTC; CDR3: CASSPRGLAGAYNEQFF; length: 17; size: .; V: TRBV14; J: TRBJ2-1; D: TRBD2
DNA: TGCAGCGTTGAAGATCGCGGGTTCGCAGGGGCCACAGATACGCAGTATTTT; CDR3: CSVEDRGFAGATDTQYF; length: 17; size: few; V: TRBV29-1; J: TRBJ2-3; D: .
DNA: TGTGCCAGCAGCTTAGAACCTAGCTTGTTCGAGGATCGCGACACCGGGGAGCTGTTTTTT; CDR3: CASSLEPSLFEDRDTGELFF; length: 20; size: many; V: TRBV11-3; J: TRBJ2-2; D: .
DNA: TGCAGTGCTAGATTAGGCGGCCCAGGGAGATACGAGCAGTACTTC; CDR3: CSARLGGPGRYEQYF; length: 15; size: few; V: TRBV20-1; J: TRBJ2-7; D: .
DNA: TGTGCCAGCAGCTTTCGACAGGGGGGCACAGATACGCAGTATTTT; CDR3: CASSFRQGGTDTQYF; length: 15; size: few; V: TRBV7-9; J: TRBJ2-3; D: TRBD1
DNA: TGTGCCAGCAGTTCAGGGGCAGGCGGCTATGGCTACACCTTC; CDR3: CASSSGAGGYGYTF; length: 14; size: .; V: TRBV2; J: TRBJ1-2; D: .
DNA: TGCAGTGCTAGATACCCAGGAAGGAATGAGCAGTTCTTC; CDR3: CSARYPGRNEQFF; length: 13; size: .; V: TRBV20-1; J: TRBJ2-1; D: .
DNA: TGTGCCAGCAGCTTGGATTTGGGGGGAGCCAACGTCCTGACTTTC; CDR3: CASSLDLGGANVLTF; length: 15; size: few; V: TRBV5-8; J: TRBJ2-6; D: .
DNA: TGTGCCATCACTCCCGGCGGGAGTCGGGGCGTTGAGCAGTACTTC; CDR3: CAITPGGSRGVEQYF; length: 15; size: .; V: TRBV28; J: TRBJ2-7; D: TRBD2
DNA: TGTGCCAGCAGTTTTAGGACTAGCGGGGGGGATAACACCGGGGAGCTGTTTTTT; CDR3: CASSFRTSGGDNTGELFF; length: 18; size: .; V: TRBV27; J: TRBJ2-2; D: TRBD2
DNA: TGCGCCAGCAGCCCCCCCGATTCTATCACTGAAGCTTTCTTT; CDR3: CASSPPDSITEAFF; length: 14; size: few; V: TRBV4-1; J: TRBJ1-1; D: .
DNA: TGTGCCAGTAGTGGGGGGGACAGAGTGGCAAATCGGGAGACCCAGTACTTC; CDR3: CASSGGDRVANRETQYF; length: 17; size: .; V: TRBV19; J: TRBJ2-5; D: .
DNA: TGTGCCAGTAACGTTAGGACAGGGGGCTTTCAGCCCCAGCATTTT; CDR3: CASNVRTGGFQPQHF; length: 15; size: few; V: TRBV19; J: TRBJ1-5; D: TRBD1
DNA: TGTGCCAGCAGTGGAAAGACAGTACCCGGGGAGCTGTTTTTT; CDR3: CASSGKTVPGELFF; length: 14; size: .; V: TRBV6-1; J: TRBJ2-2; D: .
DNA: TGTGCCAGCAGCCGCGTGACGGAATACGAGCAGTACTTC; CDR3: CASSRVTEYEQYF; length: 13; size: many; V: TRBV7-8; J: TRBJ2-7; D: .
DNA: TGCAGTGCTAGTGTTCCGGCGGGAGAACCAGATACGCAGTATTTT; CDR3: CSASVPAGEPDTQYF; length: 15; size: few; V: TRBV20-1; J: TRBJ2-3; D: TRBD2
DNA: TGTGCCAGCAGATCCGGGACAGATCAGCCCCAGCATTTT; CDR3: CASRSGTDQPQHF; length: 13; size: few; V: TRBV7-6; J: TRBJ1-5; D: TRBD1
DNA: TGTGCCAGTAGTGTCCGCCTCACTAGCGGGCGCACAGATACGCAGTATTTT; CDR3: CASSVRLTSGRTDTQYF; length: 17; size: .; V: TRBV19; J: TRBJ2-3; D: TRBD2
DNA: TGTGCCAGCAGTTTAGTACAGGGAGTCAACGAGCAGTACTTC; CDR3: CASSLVQGVNEQYF; length: 14; size: few; V: TRBV12-3/TRBV12-4; J: TRBJ2-7; D: .
DNA: TGTGCCAGCACGAAACCTGGGGACACTGAAGCTTTCTTT; CDR3: CASTKPGDTEAFF; length: 13; size: many; V: TRBV6-1; J: TRBJ1-1; D: .
DNA: TGCAGCGTTGAAGCGCAGGGCGGTAGCGAGCAGTACTTC; CDR3: CSVEAQGGSEQYF; length: 13; size: .; V: TRBV29-1; J: TRBJ2-7; D: .
DNA: TGTGCCAGCAGCCCGACACAGGGCCACTACGAGCAGTACTTC; CDR3: CASSPTQGHYEQYF; length: 14; size: .; V: TRBV7-9; J: TRBJ2-7; D: .
DNA: TGTGCCACCACCTTCCCGGGGGGGTACAATGAGCAGTTCTTC; CDR3: CATTFPGGYNEQFF; length: 14; size: .; V: TRBV15; J: TRBJ2-1; D: TRBD2
DNA: TGTGCCAGCAGCTTAGTCCCTGACAGGGGCGCCGGGGAGCTGTTTTTT; CDR3: CASSLVPDRGAGELFF; length: 16; size: many; V: TRBV7-6; J: TRBJ2-2; D: TRBD1
DNA: TGTGCCAGCAGTACCGGGACAGGGGGCTTAGAGAAGACCCAGTACTTC; CDR3: CASSTGTGGLEKTQYF; length: 16; size: .; V: TRBV12-3/TRBV12-4; J: TRBJ2-5; D: TRBD1
DNA: TGTGCCAGCAGCCCCGGGACAACCTACAATGAGCAGTTCTTC; CDR3: CASSPGTTYNEQFF; length: 14; size: .; V: TRBV7-6; J: TRBJ2-1; D: .
DNA: TGCAGCGTTGGACGGGACAGCGTTACCAGGAGCTCCTACGAGCAGTACTTC; CDR3: CSVGRDSVTRSSYEQYF; length: 17; size: few; V: TRBV29-1; J: TRBJ2-7; D: TRBD1